One sample yielded the 30 T cell receptor beta chains listed below, sequenced in a study of PD-1 blockade in classical Hodgkin lymphoma. Some clones are missing from TCRdb's copy, which holds only in-frame ones; the method was immunoSEQ multiplex PCR. The data contain 96,000 or so clones, roughly 91% of them singletons. The time point denotes: cycle 4 day 1 (C4D1), after 6 weeks of nivolumab. With no exception, relapse followed autologous stem cell transplantation in all patients, and brentuximab vedotin exposure varied. Sequences were derived from peripheral blood mononuclear cells (PBMCs), sampled before the fourth cycle of nivolumab. Receptors originate from a human donor with classical Hodgkin lymphoma.

The rearrangement joins TRBV6-1 to TRBJ2-5; D perhaps matches TRBD2 (6 bases). Between the trimmed V and J ends, which lost 2 bases and 5 bases, there was a span of 12 bases. CDR3 length: 14 amino acids. Germline V gene lookup returns CDR1 MNHNS and CDR2 SASEGT. The CDR3 protein is CASSERRDGETQYF. CDR3 in DNA: TGTGCCAGCAGTGAACGGAGGGACGGTGAGACCCAGTACTTC.

V gene TRBV30 combines with J gene TRBJ2-5, with a tentative D call TRBD1 (5 bases). Trimming took 0 bases from V and 2 from J, leaving 7 bases between them. The CDR3 consists of 13 residues. The germline gives CDR1 GTSNPN, CDR2 SVGIG (reference sequence). CDR3 amino acids: CAWSVDRQETQYF. CDR3 DNA: TGTGCCTGGAGTGTAGACAGACAAGAGACCCAGTACTTC. Filled out from reference TRBV30 and TRBJ2-5, the complete variable domain reads SQTIHQWPATLVQPVGSPLSLECTVEGTSNPNLYWYRQAAGRGLQLLFYSVGIGQISSEVPQNLSASRPQDRQFILSSKKLLLSDSGFYLCAWSVDRQETQYFGPGTRLLVL.

This clone was found a few times. This sequence joins TRBV30 and TRBJ1-5; a possible D gene is TRBD1 (5 bases). The CDR3 loop spans 11 amino acids. Trimming removed 3 bases from V and 7 bases from J, with 7 bases in between. The germline gives CDR1 GTSNPN, CDR2 SVGIG (reference sequence). In DNA, the CDR3 is TGTGCCTGGAGGGCAGGGCAGCCCCAGCATTTT. Residues: CAWRAGQPQHF.

V gene TRBV5-1 combines with J gene TRBJ2-5; D is unresolved. Per germline, CDR1 SGHRS and CDR2 YFSETQ. The CDR3 length is 13 residues. Trimming removed 0 bases at V and 0 bases at J, with 3 bases between. The CDR3 reads CASSLANQETQYF. CDR3 coding DNA: TGCGCCAGCAGCTTGGCAAACCAAGAGACCCAGTACTTC.

The J gene is TRBJ2-5, the V gene TRBV6-6; perhaps TRBD2 as D (7 bases). V lost 4 bases, J lost 2 bases, and 17 bases lay in between. Germline values: CDR1 MNHNY, CDR2 SVGAGI (reference sequence). CDR3 length: 16 amino acids. The chain's CDR3 is CASSWGGGLRQETQYF. The CDR3 DNA sequence: TGTGCCAGCAGTTGGGGGGGCGGACTTCGGCAAGAGACCCAGTACTTC.

The V call is TRBV19, the J call TRBJ2-3, with D uncertain. Germline V lookup: CDR1 LNHDA, CDR2 SQIVND (reference sequence). The length of the CDR3 is 14 residues. V lost 7 bases and J 2 bases, leaving 13 bases between the germline ends. The CDR3 here is CASKDTVSTDTQYF. In DNA, the CDR3 is TGTGCCAGTAAGGATACGGTGTCCACAGATACGCAGTATTTT.

The rearrangement joins TRBV19 to TRBJ1-2, with D possibly being TRBD1 (6 bases). V lost 9 bases, J lost 7 bases, and 18 bases lay in between. From germline, CDR1 is LNHDA and CDR2 SQIVND (reference sequence). The CDR3 is 13 residues long. CDR3 DNA sequence: TGTGCCAGCGCCCTACAGGGAATACTTGGCTACACCTTC. It translates to CASALQGILGYTF.

The V and J genes are TRBV10-1 and TRBJ1-1; D is unresolved. CDR1 is WNHNN, CDR2 SYGVQD, per germline (reference sequence). V lost 2 bases, J lost 6 bases, and 7 bases lay in between. The CDR3 loop spans 12 amino acids. The CDR3 DNA reads as TGCGCCAGCAGTGAGGACGGGGCTGAAGCTTTCTTT. Translated, it gives CASSEDGAEAFF.

The chain is built from TRBV19 and TRBJ2-1, with a possible D match to TRBD1 (6 bases). Germline CDR1 LNHDA, CDR2 SQIVND (reference sequence). This CDR3 has 16 residues. Trimming pared 6 bases from V and 0 bases from J, leaving 15 bases between. CDR3 DNA: TGTGCCAGTAGCCCCACAGGGCCAAGCTCCTACAATGAGCAGTTCTTC. Amino acid sequence: CASSPTGPSSYNEQFF.

V and J are TRBV11-2 and TRBJ2-2; 10 bases agree with TRBD1. V gave up 3 bases and J gave up 4 bases; unmatched junction bases: 8. The CDR3 covers 17 residues. Germline-derived CDR1 and CDR2 are SGHAT and FQNNGV. This chain's CDR3 is CASSFETGGWSTGELFF. DNA of the CDR3: TGTGCCAGCAGCTTCGAGACAGGGGGCTGGAGCACCGGGGAGCTGTTTTTT.

In its sample, this clone was seen once. This CDR3 is CASQLFSGNTIYF. The CDR3 coding sequence is TGTGCCAGCCAACTATTCTCTGGAAACACCATATATTTT. The chain recombines TRBV18 with TRBJ1-3; D remains unclear. V gave up 8 bases and J gave up 0 bases, with 8 bases separating them. This CDR3 has 13 amino acids. Looked up from germline, CDR1 is KGHSH and CDR2 is LQKENI.

The chain is built from TRBV11-2 and TRBJ1-4, with D possibly matching TRBD1 (5 bases). The V gene lost 6 bases and the J gene lost 4 bases, with 9 bases spanning the gap. Per germline, CDR1 SGHAT and CDR2 FQNNGV. The CDR3 is 13 amino acids. The DNA of the CDR3 is TGTGCCAGCAGGCAGGGTTTTAATGAAAAACTGTTTTTT. Residues: CASRQGFNEKLFF.

J is TRBJ2-2 and V is TRBV10-3; tentatively, D is TRBD2 (7 bases). V lost 5 bases to trimming and J lost 1 base, with 14 bases between them. In germline, CDR1 is ENHRY, CDR2 SYGVKD. The CDR3 is 16 amino acids. In DNA form, the CDR3 reads TGTGCCATCAGTAGGGGGGGAGATCTGAACACCGGGGAGCTGTTTTTT. Protein sequence: CAISRGGDLNTGELFF.

The chain joins TRBV6-1 to TRBJ2-5; 7 bases line up with TRBD2. V lost 7 bases, J lost 4 bases, and 6 bases stayed unmatched. The CDR3 spans 13 residues. Germline V gene data show CDR1 as MNHNS and CDR2 as SASEGT. CDR3 region: CASTIGTTETQYF. The CDR3 region has the DNA TGTGCCAGCACCATCGGGACTACAGAGACCCAGTACTTC.

This rearrangement joins TRBV4-2 to TRBJ2-3; D unresolved. The CDR3 runs to 16 residues. Germline CDR1 LGHNA, CDR2 YNFKEQ. Trimming took 0 bases from V and 2 from J, leaving 12 bases between them. This CDR3 is CASSQEDRPYTDTQYF. The DNA for the CDR3 is TGTGCCAGCAGCCAAGAGGACCGGCCCTACACAGATACGCAGTATTTT.

CDR3 sequence: CASSPRQGSGTGELFF. As DNA, the CDR3 is TGTGCCAGCAGCCCCCGACAGGGGTCGGGAACCGGGGAGCTGTTTTTT. The rearrangement joins TRBV9 to TRBJ2-2; 8 nucleotides agree with TRBD1. Per the germline V gene, CDR1 is SGDLS and CDR2 is YYNGEE. The V gene end was trimmed by 4 bases and the J gene end by 5 bases; junction bases not matched to a gene: 10. The CDR3 loop spans 16 amino acids.

The chain is built from TRBV10-2 and TRBJ2-5; a possible D gene is TRBD1 (6 bases). The J call could be wrong; TRBJ2-7 is a better fit for the DNA end. Looked up from germline, CDR1 is WSHSY and CDR2 is SAAADI. The CDR3 totals 20 residues. CDR3 sequence: CASSGHNRDITKQSSYEQYF. CDR3 DNA: TGCGCCAGCAGTGGGCACAACCGGGACATAACTAAACAGAGCTCCTACGAGCAGTACTTC.

The CDR3 sequence is CSVAGTGGMETQYF. The CDR3 coding sequence is TGCAGCGTGGCCGGGACAGGGGGCATGGAGACCCAGTACTTC. The rearrangement links TRBV29-1 to TRBJ2-5; TRBD1 aligns across 12 bases. The V gene end was trimmed by 6 bases and the J gene end by 5 bases; junction bases not matched to a gene: 7. The CDR3 sequence is 14 residues long. CDR1 is SQVTM and CDR2 is ANQGSEA in the germline V gene.

The V call is TRBV4-2, the J call TRBJ1-5, with 9 bases fitting TRBD1. Germline values: CDR1 LGHNA, CDR2 YNFKEQ. The CDR3 totals 17 residues. The V and J ends lost 6 bases and 0 bases, in that order; junction bases with no gene match: 9. The CDR3 DNA is TGTGCCAGCAGACAGGGGACAGGGCTCTATAGCAATCAGCCCCAGCATTTT. Translation: CASRQGTGLYSNQPQHF.

The rearrangement joins TRBV28 to TRBJ2-3; D unclear. V was trimmed by 4 bases and J by 6 bases, leaving 17 bases between them. Germline assignment: CDR1 MDHEN and CDR2 SYDVKM. The CDR3 loop spans 15 amino acids. The CDR3 coding sequence is TGTGCCAGCAGTTCGATCGCCCGCTGGGCCGATACGCAGTATTTT. Its translation: CASSSIARWADTQYF.

The V call is TRBV11-2, the J call TRBJ1-1; no clear D gene. The CDR3 spans 15 residues. Germline-derived CDR1 and CDR2 are SGHAT and FQNNGV. With 1 base removed from V and 0 bases from J, the gap between germline ends came to 9 bases. CDR3 DNA sequence: TGTGCCAGCAGCTTAGGAGGAGTTATGAACACTGAAGCTTTCTTT. Protein sequence: CASSLGGVMNTEAFF.

This clone was seen a single time. This chain joins TRBV19 and TRBJ2-3; TRBD2 aligns across 8 bases. Germline lookup yields CDR1 LNHDA and CDR2 SQIVND (reference sequence). V was pared by 5 bases and J by 0 bases, with 7 bases of the junction left unmatched. This CDR3 contains 16 residues. CDR3 in amino acids: CASSPLAGRSTDTQYF. The CDR3 nucleotides are TGTGCCAGTAGTCCCTTAGCGGGAAGGAGCACAGATACGCAGTATTTT. Full variable domain (outside the CDR3, taken from reference TRBV19 and TRBJ2-3): DGGITQSPKYLFRKEGQNVTLSCEQNLNHDAMYWYRQDPGQGLRLIYYSQIVNDFQKGDIAEGYSVSREKKESFPLTVTSAQKNPTAFYLCASSPLAGRSTDTQYFGPGTRLTVL.

This chain connects TRBV6-1 to TRBJ1-5; tentatively, D is TRBD1 (5 bases). The V and J ends lost 4 bases and 5 bases respectively, with 12 bases between them. The CDR3 consists of 14 residues. Looked up from germline, CDR1 is MNHNS and CDR2 is SASEGT. This CDR3 is CASSAQGGDQPQHF. The CDR3 nucleotides are TGTGCCAGCAGTGCGCAGGGAGGCGATCAGCCCCAGCATTTT.

The chain has TRBV11-2 and TRBJ2-1, with TRBD2 identical over 10 bases. This CDR3 spans 15 amino acids. The ends lost 4 bases at V and 3 bases at J; junction bases unmatched: 3. CDR1 is SGHAT, CDR2 FQNNGV, per germline. The CDR3 protein is CASSSSGSLYNEQFF. DNA of the CDR3: TGTGCCAGCAGCTCTAGCGGGAGCCTCTACAATGAGCAGTTCTTC.

This chain joins TRBV7-8 and TRBJ1-1, with D unresolved. The CDR3 loop spans 15 amino acids. V shed 0 bases and J shed 5 bases, with 13 bases lying between them. Germline V CDR1 and CDR2: SGHVS, FQNEAQ. The CDR3 reads CASSLAVLARTEAFF. The CDR3 DNA reads TGTGCCAGCAGCTTAGCGGTACTCGCGAGGACTGAAGCTTTCTTT.

The chain carries TRBV6-5 and TRBJ2-7, with TRBD2 as a possible D gene (5 bases). The CDR3 is 12 residues long. V lost 5 bases and J lost 4, with 9 bases in between. Germline V CDR1 and CDR2: MNHEY, SVGAGI. CDR3 residues: CASSPTGYEQYF. The CDR3 bases are TGTGCCAGCAGTCCGACGGGGTACGAGCAGTACTTC.

Here the CDR3 DNA reads TGTGCCAGCAGCTTGAGAGGGAACATTCAGTACTTC. As protein: CASSLRGNIQYF. This rearrangement joins TRBV5-8 to TRBJ2-4; TRBD2 is a possible D gene (5 bases). Germline CDR1 SGHTS, CDR2 YDEGEE. The CDR3 has 12 residues. V lost 1 base and J lost 7, with 6 bases in between.

This chain links TRBV6-1 with TRBJ2-7; a possible D gene is TRBD1 (5 bases). The V end was cut by 4 bases, the J end by 0 bases, with 7 bases between. The CDR3 totals 13 residues. From germline, CDR1 is MNHNS and CDR2 SASEGT. The CDR3 nucleotides are TGTGCCAGCAGTGGACAGAGCTCCTACGAGCAGTACTTC. This translates into CASSGQSSYEQYF.

The CDR3 DNA reads as TGTGCCAGTACCCTCCCCGGGACAGGGGGTGACTACACCTTC. Translating gives CASTLPGTGGDYTF. The J gene is TRBJ1-2, the V gene TRBV28; 11 nucleotides match TRBD1. In germline, CDR1 is MDHEN, CDR2 SYDVKM. Unmatched junction bases numbered 13, after V lost 9 bases and J lost 10 bases. The CDR3 spans 14 residues.

This chain connects TRBV5-1 to TRBJ2-1; 14 bases line up with TRBD2. The CDR3 spans 16 residues. V lost 4 bases and J lost 8; bases outside the gene matches: 8. The germline CDR1 and CDR2 sequences are SGHRS and YFSETQ. In DNA, the CDR3 is TGCGCCAGCAGCGCCGCCGGGACTAGCGGGAGATATGAGCAGTTCTTC. This codes for CASSAAGTSGRYEQFF. Combining the CDR3 with reference TRBV5-1 and TRBJ2-1 gives the whole variable domain KAGVTQTPRYLIKTRGQQVTLSCSPISGHRSVSWYQQTPGQGLQFLFEYFSETQRNKGNFPGRFSGRQFSNSRSEMNVSTLELGDSALYLCASSAAGTSGRYEQFFGPGTRLTVL.